A single sample is the source of the 20 T cell receptor beta chains below, sequenced in a study of T cell changes during pregnancy in multiple sclerosis (dated by TCRdb to the late 2010s). Library preparation employed the immunoSEQ multiplex PCR assay. The source is immuneACCESS, and TCRdb retained only in-frame sequences with V and J called. Part of the clones is not carried over; for the studies checked, unresolved V genes explain less than half of this, and the remainder is unexplained. The sample profile shows roughly 40,000 clones; over 85% of them were found once. The ten largest account for 1% to 1.5% of the sample. The sample was peripheral blood, taken before pregnancy. These receptors were collected from a female donor with multiple sclerosis, enrolled in a pregnancy study.

The rearrangement joins TRBV6-1 to TRBJ1-1; 9 nucleotides align to TRBD1. The CDR3 contains 14 residues. Germline CDR1 and CDR2: MNHNS and SASEGT. The trim removed 4 bases at V and 5 bases at J, leaving 5 bases unmatched. This chain's CDR3 is CASSAGTGRTEAFF. CDR3 nucleotide sequence: TGTGCCAGCAGTGCCGGGACAGGGCGAACTGAAGCTTTCTTT.

The DNA for the CDR3 is TGTGCCTGGAGGAGGGAGGCGAAACCTAGCACAGATACGCAGTATTTT. As protein: CAWRREAKPSTDTQYF. The chain carries TRBV30 and TRBJ2-3; tentatively, D is TRBD2 (6 bases). The V gene lost 3 bases and the J gene lost 0 bases, with 16 bases spanning the gap. The CDR3 extends over 16 amino acids. CDR1 GTSNPN and CDR2 SVGIG come from the germline V gene (reference sequence). The full variable domain, rest sourced from reference TRBV30 and TRBJ2-3, is SQTIHQWPATLVQPVGSPLSLECTVEGTSNPNLYWYRQAAGRGLQLLFYSVGIGQISSEVPQNLSASRPQDRQFILSSKKLLLSDSGFYLCAWRREAKPSTDTQYFGPGTRLTVL.

This sequence joins TRBV6-1 and TRBJ1-2; 7 bases map to TRBD1. Per the germline V gene, CDR1 is MNHNS and CDR2 is SASEGT. CDR3 length: 14 residues. V was clipped by 7 bases and J by 6 bases; unmatched bases: 11. CDR3 sequence reads: CASTPTGDADGYTF. The CDR3 bases are TGTGCCAGCACCCCTACAGGGGATGCGGATGGCTACACCTTC.

The chain employs TRBV2 and TRBJ1-3; 7 nucleotides match TRBD1. V lost 6 bases, J lost 0 bases, and 5 bases stayed unmatched. CDR1 is SNHLY, CDR2 FYNNEI, per germline. This CDR3 spans 15 amino acids. CDR3: CASRRDRDSGNTIYF. CDR3 nucleotide sequence: TGTGCCAGCAGGAGAGACAGGGACTCTGGAAACACCATATATTTT.

The rearrangement joins TRBV28 to TRBJ2-3; D remains ambiguous. V gave up 5 bases and J gave up 0 bases, with 18 bases separating them. Germline CDR1 is MDHEN and CDR2 is SYDVKM. The CDR3 has 17 amino acids. The CDR3 nucleotides are TGTGCCAGCAGTCTCCTTCACCCTGCGACTAGCACAGATACGCAGTATTTT. Protein: CASSLLHPATSTDTQYF.

J is TRBJ2-1 and V is TRBV6-6; weak D call: TRBD2 (5 bases). V was trimmed by 8 bases and J by 7 bases, leaving 18 bases between them. CDR1 is MNHNY and CDR2 is SVGAGI in the germline V gene (reference sequence). The CDR3 is 14 amino acids. As DNA, the CDR3 is TGTGCCAGCGCTTTTGGGAGAATCCCAAATGAGCAGTTCTTC. It is translated as CASAFGRIPNEQFF.

The rearrangement joins TRBV4-1 to TRBJ1-5; no clear D gene. Germline loops: CDR1 MGHRA, CDR2 YSYEKL. The V gene lost 3 bases and the J gene lost 4 bases, with 10 bases spanning the gap. This CDR3 is 14 amino acids long. The CDR3 DNA is TGCGCCAGCAGCCAGGCCCCGATTAATCAGCCCCAGCATTTT. Protein: CASSQAPINQPQHF.

V and J are TRBV2 and TRBJ2-7; D gene unclear. The CDR3 length is 14 residues. The germline V gene has CDR1 SNHLY and CDR2 FYNNEI. The V and J ends lost 6 bases and 2 bases respectively, with 14 bases between them. Written as DNA, the CDR3 is TGTGCCAGCAGAGGAGACTCCAATACCTACGAGCAGTACTTC. This translates into CASRGDSNTYEQYF.

The rearrangement links TRBV5-4 to TRBJ1-6, with D unclear. The CDR3 totals 12 residues. Germline loops: CDR1 SGHNT, CDR2 YYREEE (reference sequence). Trimming took 3 bases from V and 13 from J, leaving 11 bases between them. The CDR3 sequence is CASSSLSTPLHF. In DNA, the CDR3 is TGTGCCAGCAGCTCACTCTCTACTCCCCTCCACTTT.

V is TRBV6-5 and J is TRBJ2-1; 10 bases agree with TRBD2. This CDR3 has 15 residues. The V gene's germline CDR1 is MNHEY and CDR2 SVGAGI. J gave up 3 bases and V 6 bases, and 5 bases lay outside the gene matches. CDR3 residues: CASRASSGSYNEQFF. CDR3 sequence (DNA): TGTGCCAGCAGGGCCTCTAGCGGGAGCTACAATGAGCAGTTCTTC.

The chain recombines TRBV11-2 with TRBJ2-5; 12 bases map to TRBD1. The CDR3 is 15 amino acids. The J segment lost 4 bases and the V segment lost 5 bases, leaving 5 bases of the junction unmatched. The V gene's germline CDR1 is SGHAT and CDR2 FQNNGV. Here the CDR3 DNA reads TGTGCCAGCAGCCAGGGACAGGGGGCGCGAGAGACCCAGTACTTC. Amino acids: CASSQGQGARETQYF.

The chain recombines TRBV27 with TRBJ2-1; D is unclear. The CDR3 is 18 amino acids. V was pared by 1 base and J by 1 base, with 17 bases between. The germline gives CDR1 MNHEY, CDR2 SMNVEV (reference sequence). In nucleotides, the CDR3 is TGTGCCAGCAGTTTATTCCCCGCCGCGGCGCTTTCCTACAATGAGCAGTTCTTC. Translating gives CASSLFPAAALSYNEQFF.

The V call is TRBV30, the J call TRBJ1-1; TRBD1 might be the D (5 bases). This CDR3 has 13 residues. CDR1 GTSNPN and CDR2 SVGIG come from the germline V gene (reference sequence). The V gene lost 0 bases and the J gene lost 7 bases, with 12 bases spanning the gap. Written as DNA, the CDR3 is TGTGCCTGGAGTGTAGGGGCGGAAAGTGAAGCTTTCTTT. Residues: CAWSVGAESEAFF.

The CDR3 nucleotides read TGTGCCAGCAGCCTCCACGACAGGGTCTACGAGCAGTACTTC. Translated, it gives CASSLHDRVYEQYF. V gene TRBV11-2 combines with J gene TRBJ2-7; 7 nucleotides agree with TRBD1. Germline loops: CDR1 SGHAT, CDR2 FQNNGV. The CDR3 totals 14 residues. V was pared by 5 bases and J by 3 bases, with 7 bases of the junction left unmatched.

This CDR3 is CASSLAGLGNTGELFF. Written as DNA, the CDR3 is TGTGCCAGCAGCTTAGCGGGACTAGGGAACACCGGGGAGCTGTTTTTT. The gene calls are TRBV7-2 and TRBJ2-2; 8 nucleotides agree with TRBD2. Trimming removed 0 bases from V and 1 base from J; junction bases left unmatched: 1. Germline V gives CDR1 SGHTA, CDR2 FQGNSA. The CDR3 runs 16 residues.

This rearrangement joins TRBV6-6 to TRBJ2-3; possible D gene TRBD1, 7 bases. The V and J ends lost 7 bases and 3 bases respectively, with 14 bases between them. CDR3 length equals 14 residues. Germline V CDR1 and CDR2: MNHNY, SVGAGI (reference sequence). CDR3 coding DNA: TGTGCCAGCACCCAACAGGGGACTACAGATACGCAGTATTTT. Its protein is CASTQQGTTDTQYF.

This clone was seen only once. The chain joins TRBV6-1 to TRBJ1-3, with unresolved D. V lost 2 bases and J 3 bases, leaving 14 bases between the germline ends. The CDR3 length is 16 residues. Germline V gene sequence: CDR1 MNHNS, CDR2 SASEGT. CDR3 sequence (DNA): TGTGCCAGCAGTGAAACCGCCAGTCTCTTTGGAAACACCATATATTTT. This encodes CASSETASLFGNTIYF.

This rearrangement joins TRBV5-1 to TRBJ1-4; 11 bases align to TRBD1. The CDR3 loop spans 14 amino acids. Germline CDR1 and CDR2: SGHRS and YFSETQ. V gave up 3 bases and J gave up 7 bases; unmatched junction bases: 2. CDR3 in amino acids: CASSSGTGGEKLFF. The CDR3 DNA reads TGCGCCAGCAGCTCCGGGACAGGGGGTGAAAAACTGTTTTTT.

The chain carries TRBV7-9 and TRBJ1-2; TRBD1 is a possible D gene (5 bases). CDR3 length: 14 residues. The germline V and J ends were trimmed by 1 base and 3 bases, with 9 bases remaining between them. The germline gives CDR1 SEHNR, CDR2 FQNEAQ (reference sequence). The chain's CDR3 is CASSLVRGDYGYTF. In DNA, the CDR3 is TGTGCCAGCAGCTTAGTCCGGGGGGACTATGGCTACACCTTC.

This chain links TRBV6-1 with TRBJ2-2; 8 bases agree with TRBD1. The CDR3 has 15 amino acids. Looked up from germline, CDR1 is MNHNS and CDR2 is SASEGT. The ends lost 10 bases at V and 3 bases at J; junction bases unmatched: 10. CDR3 residues: CATKGGRGHTGELFF. CDR3 nucleotides: TGTGCCACCAAGGGGGGCAGGGGGCACACCGGGGAGCTGTTTTTT.